The T cell receptor (beta chain) under discussion was sequenced for a study of T cell responses to AZD1222 COVID-19 vaccine. Losses at the gene ends were 5 bases for V and 10 bases for J; bases not matched to a gene: 10. CDR1 KGHDR and CDR2 SFDVKD come from the germline V gene. The CDR3 totals 15 residues. With regard to this clone: Its antigen is still unknown.

TCRdb's copy holds only in-frame clones and misses some; the assay was immunoSEQ multiplex PCR. The sample records 77,000 or so clones, around nine tenths being singletons. Study conclusions and caveats: Only 5 or 6 AZD1222 recipients were seropositive at baseline.

V and J are TRBV24-1 and TRBJ1-6, with TRBD1 matching 7 bases. The sequencing used peripheral blood, collected 28 days after the second AZD1222 dose. This sequence originates from an adult who received the AZD1222 COVID-19 vaccine. CDR3 bases: TGTGCCACCAGTGCACAGGGGTCTCGGAGCTCACCCCTCCACTTT. Translated, it gives CATSAQGSRSSPLHF.